The clone carrying this T cell receptor beta chain has at least ten counts. There are 19 residues in the CDR3. CDR1 and CDR2 (germline): MNHEY, SMNVEV (reference sequence). Trimming removed 5 bases at V and 0 bases at J, with 20 bases between. The data belong to a study of regulatory T cells in long-lasting Graves disease. Time point here: persistent/refractory GD, antithyroid drugs over 5 years with positive TRAb. The authors made the TCR library using RNA they extracted from PBMCs. With iRepertoire HTBI primers and Arm-PCR of CDR3 regions, TCR beta libraries were built. TCRdb ran MiXCR on the multiplex PCR reads and lists one entry per CDR3 protein. The table lists roughly 400,000 distinct CDR3 sequences, around 21% of them singletons.

The V gene is TRBV27, the J gene TRBJ2-6; D is ambiguous. The sequencing used peripheral blood mononuclear cells (PBMCs), collected when the disease was refractory, from a patient treated with antithyroid drugs. The clonotype was recovered from a female donor with Graves disease. The CDR3 loop is CASSPLSQVLSSGANVLTF. The CDR3 region has the DNA TGTGCCAGCAGTCCCCTTTCGCAGGTACTGAGCTCTGGGGCCAACGTCCTGACTTTC.